This section outlines one T cell receptor beta chain sequence together with its context. Per the study methods: Amplification with reference gene primers provided the estimates of nucleated cell counts. Sequencing was performed with immunoSEQ multiplex PCR; in TCRdb, only in-frame clones are kept and a portion is missing. V and J calls and clone size are given by that table; D and trimming were obtained from the DNA. The data hold 200,000 or so clones, with 80% to 90% observed a single time. The data belong to a study of blood T cell repertoires in COVID-19. Study summary: Sources were T cells, B-cell-depleted T cells, or PBMCs; the material itself was cDNA or gDNA.

Cohorts were determined from participant-reported clinical history. The sample consisted of PBMCs or T cells enriched from blood (not recorded which). The TCR was taken from a young woman in a cohort exposed to, infected with or recovered from COVID-19 (not recorded which).

The CDR3, as DNA: TGTGCCAGCAGTCCTAACTACGAGCAGTACTTC. This gives the protein CASSPNYEQYF. This chain joins TRBV2 and TRBJ2-7, with D unresolved. Germline V gene data show CDR1 as SNHLY and CDR2 as FYNNEI. V lost 5 bases and J lost 3, with 5 bases in between. This CDR3 comprises 11 residues.